The rows below give T cell receptor beta chains drawn from one sample of a study of CD8 T cells in Susac syndrome. From the immunoSEQ multiplex PCR reads, TCRdb called clonotypes with MiXCR, one entry per CDR3 protein. The sample gives more than 200,000 distinct CDR3 sequences, approximately 94% of which show up once; about 0.15% is in the top ten. The sample consisted of CD4+ T cells from PBMCs. The receptors were sampled from a human donor with Susac syndrome. Both conserved end residues are part of each CDR3. Each record gives: J gene, V gene, clone size, CDR3 length, D gene, CDR3 protein, CDR3 DNA. The D gene is left open where the match is weak. Size is stated for part of the rows, as once, few or many counts, or as a class when the clone is expanded.

>TRBJ2-1|TRBV24-1|-|13|-
CATSEGSSPEQFF
TGTGCCACCAGTGAAGGGTCATCGCCCGAGCAGTTCTTC
>TRBJ1-5|TRBV20-1|-|13|-
CSARLVGNQPQHF
TGCAGTGCTAGGTTGGTAGGCAATCAGCCCCAGCATTTT
>TRBJ1-2|TRBV12-3/TRBV12-4|few|11|-
CASSLSGGYTF
TGTGCCAGCAGTTTGAGTGGTGGCTACACCTTC
>TRBJ1-2|TRBV12-3/TRBV12-4|-|14|TRBD1
CASSETGGIGGYTF
TGTGCCAGCAGCGAAACAGGGGGCATCGGTGGCTACACCTTC
>TRBJ1-6|TRBV6-2/TRBV6-3|-|15|-
CASRPTDGGGGPLHF
TGTGCCAGCAGACCAACGGACGGGGGAGGGGGTCCCCTCCACTTT
>TRBJ2-5|TRBV21-1|-|18|-
CASSKGGWRGNRSETQYF
TGTGCCAGCAGCAAAGGAGGTTGGAGAGGGAATCGTTCGGAGACCCAGTACTTC
>TRBJ2-1|TRBV20-1|-|12|TRBD2
CSASKLASEQFF
TGCAGTGCTAGCAAACTAGCGTCCGAGCAGTTCTTC
>TRBJ2-3|TRBV19|-|17|-
CASSISVGGWGTDTQYF
TGTGCCAGTAGTATATCGGTCGGGGGCTGGGGAACAGATACGCAGTATTTT
>TRBJ2-4|TRBV6-5|once|18|-
CASSSTGGGRGSKNIQYF
TGTGCCAGCAGTTCTACAGGAGGGGGAAGGGGTAGCAAAAACATTCAGTACTTC
>TRBJ1-2|TRBV7-3|-|13|-
CASSPTGGDGYTF
TGTGCCAGCAGCCCCACGGGGGGGGATGGCTACACCTTC